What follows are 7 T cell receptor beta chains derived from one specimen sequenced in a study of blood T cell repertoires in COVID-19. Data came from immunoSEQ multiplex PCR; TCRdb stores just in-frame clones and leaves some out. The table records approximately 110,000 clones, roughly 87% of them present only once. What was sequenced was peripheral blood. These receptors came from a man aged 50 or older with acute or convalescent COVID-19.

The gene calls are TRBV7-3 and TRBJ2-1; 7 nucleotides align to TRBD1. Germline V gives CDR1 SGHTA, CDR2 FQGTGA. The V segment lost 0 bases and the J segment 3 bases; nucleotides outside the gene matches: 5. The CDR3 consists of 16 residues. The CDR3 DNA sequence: TGTGCCAGCAGCTTAACCGGGACAGATTTCTACAATGAGCAGTTCTTC. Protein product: CASSLTGTDFYNEQFF.

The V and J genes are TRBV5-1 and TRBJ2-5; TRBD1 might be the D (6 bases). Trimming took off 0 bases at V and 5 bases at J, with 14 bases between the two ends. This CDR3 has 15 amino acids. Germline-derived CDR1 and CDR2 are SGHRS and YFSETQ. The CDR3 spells CASSLGGRNMETQYF. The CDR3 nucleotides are TGCGCCAGCAGCTTGGGGGGGCGGAACATGGAGACCCAGTACTTC. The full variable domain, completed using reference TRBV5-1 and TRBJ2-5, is KAGVTQTPRYLIKTRGQQVTLSCSPISGHRSVSWYQQTPGQGLQFLFEYFSETQRNKGNFPGRFSGRQFSNSRSEMNVSTLELGDSALYLCASSLGGRNMETQYFGPGTRLLVL.

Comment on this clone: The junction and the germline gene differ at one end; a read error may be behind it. CDR3 bases: TGTACCAGCAGCCAAGATAAAGGAGGGCCCAATGAAAAACTGTTTTTT. Its translation is CTSSQDKGGPNEKLFF. The chain links TRBV4-2 to TRBJ1-4; no reliable D call. Germline V gene lookup returns CDR1 LGHNA and CDR2 YNFKEQ. This CDR3 is 16 amino acids long.

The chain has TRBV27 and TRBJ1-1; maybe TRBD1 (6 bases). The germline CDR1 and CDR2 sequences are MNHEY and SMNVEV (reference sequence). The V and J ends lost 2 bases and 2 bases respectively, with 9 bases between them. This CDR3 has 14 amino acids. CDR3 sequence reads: CASSLQGLNTEAFF. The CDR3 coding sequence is TGTGCCAGCAGTTTACAGGGGCTTAACACTGAAGCTTTCTTT.

In DNA, the CDR3 is TGTGCCAGCAGTCCAGAGCTCCGAAGCGGGTCCCAGCATTTT. It encodes CASSPELRSGSQHF. V usage is TRBV2 and J usage is TRBJ1-5, with D uncertain. This CDR3 is 14 amino acids long. Trimming took off 5 bases at V and 11 bases at J, with 19 bases between the two ends. Germline V lookup: CDR1 SNHLY, CDR2 FYNNEI.

The CDR3 protein is CASSYSTGREPQHF. The CDR3 DNA is TGTGCCAGCAGTTACTCAACAGGAAGGGAGCCCCAGCATTTT. The J gene is TRBJ1-5, the V gene TRBV6-5, with D perhaps TRBD1 (5 bases). The V end lost 0 bases, the J end lost 8 bases, and 11 bases lay between the germline ends. Germline V CDR1 and CDR2: MNHEY, SVGAGI. This CDR3 spans 14 amino acids.

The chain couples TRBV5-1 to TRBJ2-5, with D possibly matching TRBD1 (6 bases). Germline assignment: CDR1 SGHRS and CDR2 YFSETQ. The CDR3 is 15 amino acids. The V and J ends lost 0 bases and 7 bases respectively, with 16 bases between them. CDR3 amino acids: CASSLDLAGEGTQYF. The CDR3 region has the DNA TGCGCCAGCAGCTTGGATCTTGCAGGGGAAGGGACCCAGTACTTC.